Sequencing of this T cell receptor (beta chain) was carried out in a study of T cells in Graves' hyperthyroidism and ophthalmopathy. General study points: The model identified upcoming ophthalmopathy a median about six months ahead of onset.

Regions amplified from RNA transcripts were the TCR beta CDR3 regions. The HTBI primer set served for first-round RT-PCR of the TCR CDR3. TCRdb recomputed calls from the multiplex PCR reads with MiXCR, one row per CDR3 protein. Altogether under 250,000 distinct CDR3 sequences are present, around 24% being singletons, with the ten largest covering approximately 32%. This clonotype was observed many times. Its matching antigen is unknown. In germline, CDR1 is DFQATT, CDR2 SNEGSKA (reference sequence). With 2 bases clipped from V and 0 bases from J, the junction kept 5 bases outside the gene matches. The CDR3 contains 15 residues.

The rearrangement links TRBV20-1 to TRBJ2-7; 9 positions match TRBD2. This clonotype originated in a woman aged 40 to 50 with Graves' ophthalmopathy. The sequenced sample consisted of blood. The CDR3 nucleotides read TGCAGTGCTAGATCAGCGGGAGGCCGCTCCTACGAGCAGTACTTC. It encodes CSARSAGGRSYEQYF.